Below, 8 T cell receptor beta chains from the same sample are listed, as sequenced in a study of blood T cell repertoires in COVID-19. This table comes from immunoSEQ multiplex PCR, and its TCRdb copy is limited to in-frame clones, with some not included. The data contain roughly 68,000 clones, around 90% of them seen just once; the ten biggest clones take up more than 3%. Source material: peripheral blood. These TCRs come from a woman between 45 and 65 years old with COVID-19, enrolled during active disease.

For the CDR3, the DNA is TGTGCCAGCAGTCCTACTAGCGGGGGAGGCAAAAACATTCAGTACTTC. Its protein is CASSPTSGGGKNIQYF. The chain employs TRBV2 and TRBJ2-4; 11 bases line up with TRBD2. The ends lost 5 bases at V and 3 bases at J; junction bases unmatched: 6. Germline values: CDR1 SNHLY, CDR2 FYNNEI. The CDR3 loop spans 16 amino acids. The variable domain in full, with the rest retrieved from reference TRBV2 and TRBJ2-4, is EPEVTQTPSHQVTQMGQEVILRCVPISNHLYFYWYRQILGQKVEFLVSFYNNEISEKSEIFDDQFSVERPDGSNFTLKIRSTKLEDSAMYFCASSPTSGGGKNIQYFGAGTRLSVL.

J is TRBJ2-3 and V is TRBV7-8; D is unresolved. The germline gives CDR1 SGHVS, CDR2 FQNEAQ. V lost 0 bases and J 8 bases, leaving 15 bases between the germline ends. The CDR3 length is 15 residues. The CDR3 spells CASSLATALRVTQYF. CDR3 in DNA: TGTGCCAGCAGCTTAGCCACAGCATTGAGAGTTACGCAGTATTTT.

The chain employs TRBV7-9 and TRBJ2-3, with TRBD1 identical over 8 bases. J lost 2 bases, V lost 5 bases, and 6 bases had no gene match. The CDR3 is 15 amino acids. The V gene's germline CDR1 is SEHNR and CDR2 FQNEAQ (reference sequence). The CDR3 sequence: CASSRSGGTTDTQYF. CDR3 coding DNA: TGTGCCAGCAGCCGGTCAGGGGGCACCACAGATACGCAGTATTTT.

This chain links TRBV24-1 with TRBJ2-3, with a tentative D call TRBD2 (5 bases). The V end lost 8 bases, the J end lost 2 bases, and 10 bases lay between the germline ends. The CDR3 totals 13 residues. CDR1 and CDR2 (germline): KGHDR, SFDVKD. This chain's CDR3 is CATKERTTDTQYF. The CDR3 region has the DNA TGTGCCACCAAGGAGCGGACCACAGATACGCAGTATTTT.

This clone was recorded once. The V and J genes are TRBV30 and TRBJ2-7; 8 nucleotides line up with TRBD2. Per germline, CDR1 GTSNPN and CDR2 SVGIG (reference sequence). Unmatched junction bases numbered 8, after V lost 7 bases and J lost 3 bases. This CDR3 comprises 13 residues. Here the CDR3 reads CASQRGGDYEQYF. Here the CDR3 DNA reads TGTGCCTCTCAACGGGGGGGTGACTACGAGCAGTACTTC.

V is TRBV27 and J is TRBJ2-5; possible D gene TRBD2, 7 bases. V was pared by 5 bases and J by 3 bases, with 16 bases between. CDR1 is MNHEY, CDR2 SMNVEV, per germline (reference sequence). The CDR3 covers 15 residues. The chain's CDR3 is CASSLLAEGEETQYF. Here the CDR3 DNA reads TGTGCCAGCAGTCTCCTAGCGGAGGGGGAAGAGACCCAGTACTTC.

The chain employs TRBV11-2 and TRBJ1-3; 7 nucleotides agree with TRBD1. The germline CDR1 and CDR2 sequences are SGHAT and FQNNGV. Germline trimming cut 1 base from V and 4 bases from J; bases unmatched to any gene: 7. The CDR3 contains 16 residues. CDR3 in DNA: TGTGCCAGCAGCTTAGCGGGAGGGGGCGCCGGAAACACCATATATTTT. The encoded protein is CASSLAGGGAGNTIYF.

The chain has TRBV4-1 and TRBJ1-2, with 12 bases that match TRBD1. CDR3 size: 15 residues. CDR1 is MGHRA and CDR2 is YSYEKL in the germline V gene. With V trimmed by 4 bases and J by 7 bases, 7 bases remained unmatched. The CDR3 is CASSPGTGGLGGYTF. The CDR3 region has the DNA TGCGCCAGCAGCCCCGGGACAGGGGGCCTCGGTGGCTACACCTTC.